The sequence of this T cell receptor (beta chain) was determined in a study of blood T cell repertoires in COVID-19. Germline V lookup: CDR1 SQVTM, CDR2 ANQGSEA. The CDR3 contains 13 residues. Trimming removed 5 bases at V and 5 bases at J, with 12 bases between. Per the original data handling: The authors estimated nucleated cell counts from reference gene primer amplification. TCRdb's table, derived via immunoSEQ multiplex PCR, lists solely in-frame clones and lacks some. V, J and clone size are taken as reported in that table, and D and trimming were inferred from the DNA itself. Altogether roughly 140,000 clones are present, 84% being singletons, with the ten largest covering around 7%. Ages ranged from 18 to 89 years, with residence in under 25 US areas.

This chain connects TRBV29-1 to TRBJ1-4; D ambiguous. Sequencing was performed on PBMCs or T cells enriched from blood (not recorded which). The receptor was isolated from a man aged 45-60 years who had recovered from COVID-19. CDR3 nucleotides: TGCAGCGTTATAGATCGAGGGAATGAAAAACTGTTTTTT. Protein sequence: CSVIDRGNEKLFF.